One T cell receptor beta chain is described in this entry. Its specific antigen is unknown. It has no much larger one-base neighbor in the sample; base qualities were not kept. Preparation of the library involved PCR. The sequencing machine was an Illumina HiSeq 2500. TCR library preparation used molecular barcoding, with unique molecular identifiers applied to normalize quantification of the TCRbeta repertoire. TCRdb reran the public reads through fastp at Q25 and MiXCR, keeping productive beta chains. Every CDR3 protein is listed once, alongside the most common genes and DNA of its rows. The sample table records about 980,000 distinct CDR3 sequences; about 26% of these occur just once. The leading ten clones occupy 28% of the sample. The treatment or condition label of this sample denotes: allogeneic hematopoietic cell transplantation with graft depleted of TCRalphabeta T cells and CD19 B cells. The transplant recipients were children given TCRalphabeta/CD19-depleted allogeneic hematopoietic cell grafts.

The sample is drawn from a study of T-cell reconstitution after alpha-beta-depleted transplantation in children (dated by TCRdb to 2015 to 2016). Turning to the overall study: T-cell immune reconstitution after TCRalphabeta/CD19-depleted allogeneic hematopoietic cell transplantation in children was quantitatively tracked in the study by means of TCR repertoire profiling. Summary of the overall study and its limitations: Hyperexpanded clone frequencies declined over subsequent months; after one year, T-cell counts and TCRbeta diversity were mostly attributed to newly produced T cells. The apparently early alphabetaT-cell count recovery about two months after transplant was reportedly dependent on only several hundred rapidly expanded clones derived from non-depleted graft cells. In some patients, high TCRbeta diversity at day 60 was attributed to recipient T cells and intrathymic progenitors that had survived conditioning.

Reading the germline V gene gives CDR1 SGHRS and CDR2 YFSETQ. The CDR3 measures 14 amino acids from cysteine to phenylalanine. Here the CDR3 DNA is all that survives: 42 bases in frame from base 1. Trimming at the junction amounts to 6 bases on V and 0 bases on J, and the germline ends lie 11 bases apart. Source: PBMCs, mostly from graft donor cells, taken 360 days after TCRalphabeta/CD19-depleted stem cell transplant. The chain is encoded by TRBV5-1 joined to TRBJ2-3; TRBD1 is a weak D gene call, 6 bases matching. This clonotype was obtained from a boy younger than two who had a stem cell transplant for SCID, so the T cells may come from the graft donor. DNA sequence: TGCGCCAGCACGACAGGCCGGAGCACAGATACGCAGTATTTT. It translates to CASTTGRSTDTQYF.